Below, 15 T cell receptor beta chains from the same sample are listed, as sequenced in a study of blood T cells in healthy people across ages. It was with a sample-barcoded 5' primer and a J-beta primer mix that a second PCR of roughly 6 to 12 cycles was run. TCRdb processed the 5' RACE reads anew with MiXCR; each CDR3 protein has one entry. The sample lists more than 900,000 distinct CDR3 sequences; just under 30% were seen once. A further study also used this sample, focusing on T cells of mothers and their children.

Sequencing was done on a sample of blood. The receptors here all came from a woman aged 40-49 years in good health.

Note on this clonotype: At one of its ends the junction is not consistent with the germline gene, which may arise from a read error. This chain joins TRBV7-6 and TRBJ1-6, with D possibly being TRBD1 (5 bases). This CDR3 region has 18 residues. Germline assignment: CDR1 SGHVS and CDR2 FNYEAQ. The CDR3 sequence: CASSLTLGGQGYNSPLHF. The CDR3, as DNA: TGTGCCAGTAGCTTGACTCTCGGTGGGCAGGGTTATAATTCACCCCTCCACTTT.

The chain combines TRBV13 with TRBJ2-4, with TRBD1 matching 9 bases. CDR1 PRHDT and CDR2 FYEKMQ come from the germline V gene (reference sequence). The junction had 3 bases not matched to a gene; V was cut back by 8 bases and J by 4 bases. The CDR3 totals 13 residues. The CDR3 region is CASSGTGKNIQYF. CDR3 coding DNA: TGTGCCAGCTCCGGGACAGGGAAAAACATTCAGTACTTC.

Regarding this clonotype: A junction end diverges from the germline sequence, so it may reflect a read error. The gene calls are TRBV12-3 or TRBV12-4 and TRBJ2-7, with D possibly matching TRBD2 (6 bases). The CDR3 sequence is 14 residues long. CDR3 coding DNA: TGTGCCAGCAGTTTAAGCGCGGGGCGTTACGAGCGGGACTTC. It specifies CASSLSAGRYERDF.

The chain employs TRBV7-2 and TRBJ2-2; D is unresolved. V was cut by 1 base and J by 1 base, with 7 bases left in between. CDR1 and CDR2 (germline): SGHTA, FQGNSA. This CDR3 region has 15 residues. CDR3 in DNA: TGTGCCAGCAGCTTAGTAGACGGGAACACCGGGGAGCTGTTTTTT. This codes for CASSLVDGNTGELFF.

This clonotype was detected only a few times. This sequence joins TRBV2 and TRBJ2-3, with 9 bases fitting TRBD2. The CDR3 length is 14 residues. Germline V gene sequence: CDR1 SNHLY, CDR2 FYNNEI. V lost 4 bases and J lost 6; bases outside the gene matches: 5. The CDR3, as DNA: TGTGCCAGCAGTGTGGGGACTAGCATGGATACGCAGTATTTT. Translated, it gives CASSVGTSMDTQYF.

This chain uses TRBV12-3 or TRBV12-4 with TRBJ1-2; possible D gene TRBD1, 5 bases. The CDR3 contains 16 residues. Trimming took 3 bases from V and 2 from J, leaving 16 bases between them. The DNA of the CDR3 is TGTGCCAGCAGTTTCCCCCGCGGGGGTTTAAACTATGGCTACACCTTC. Encoded protein: CASSFPRGGLNYGYTF.

The chain is built from TRBV29-1 and TRBJ2-1; TRBD2 aligns across 10 bases. V dropped 7 bases and J dropped 0; count of bases not matched to a gene: 9. This CDR3 has 16 residues. Germline CDR1 and CDR2: SQVTM and ANQGSEA. The CDR3 region is CSARGLARSSYNEQFF. The CDR3 DNA reads as TGCAGCGCCCGGGGACTAGCGCGAAGCTCCTACAATGAGCAGTTCTTC.

In regard to this clonotype: A much bigger clone sits one base away, suggesting this may be a read error. This rearrangement joins TRBV20-1 to TRBJ1-2; D call uncertain. Germline-derived CDR1 and CDR2 are DFQATT and SNEGSKA (reference sequence). This CDR3 has 15 amino acids. The CDR3 bases are TGCAGTACTAGAGTTTCAACCGGAATCCTCAATGGCTACACCTTC. Protein product: CSTRVSTGILNGYTF.

This clonotype was observed a handful of times. The CDR3 sequence is CASSIMDIQYF. Here the CDR3 DNA reads TGTGCCAGCAGTATAATGGACATTCAGTACTTC. The rearrangement joins TRBV6-6 to TRBJ2-4, with no clear D. CDR3 length: 11 residues. The germline V gene has CDR1 MNHNY and CDR2 SVGAGI (reference sequence). Trimming removed 5 bases at V and 8 bases at J, with 7 bases between.

CDR3 sequence reads: CASRPQNTEAFF. The CDR3, as DNA: TGTGCCAGCAGACCTCAGAACACTGAAGCTTTCTTT. The V gene is TRBV12-3 or TRBV12-4, the J gene TRBJ1-1; no firm D call. The germline V and J ends were trimmed by 6 bases and 1 base, with 6 bases remaining between them. The CDR3 length is 12 residues.

V is TRBV18 and J is TRBJ2-5; D assignment may be TRBD1 or TRBD2 (5 bases each). The CDR3 is 11 amino acids. V shed 6 bases and J shed 11 bases, with 13 bases lying between them. Germline CDR1 and CDR2: KGHSH and LQKENI. The CDR3, as DNA: TGTGCCAGCTCTAACCTGGGACGGCAGTACTTC. Protein: CASSNLGRQYF.

There are a few counts of this clonotype. The genes are TRBV7-2 and TRBJ2-5; the D gene is possibly TRBD1 (6 bases). The CDR3 is 15 residues long. V dropped 4 bases and J dropped 0 bases, with 12 bases sitting between them. From germline, CDR1 is SGHTA and CDR2 FQGNSA. DNA of the CDR3: TGTGCCAGCAGCTCCCAGGGGTGGGACCAAGAGACCCAGTACTTC. Amino acid sequence: CASSSQGWDQETQYF.

The table lists this clonotype with a few counts. The chain carries TRBV2 and TRBJ1-2; 7 bases map to TRBD1. V trimming: 1 base; J trimming: 8 bases; junction bases outside the gene matches: 13. The CDR3 consists of 16 residues. Germline V lookup: CDR1 SNHLY, CDR2 FYNNEI. CDR3 sequence (DNA): TGTGCCAGCAGTGAAGATGCGACAGGGTGGAATTTGGGCTACACCTTC. It yields the protein CASSEDATGWNLGYTF.

This clonotype occurred many times. The V call is TRBV29-1, the J call TRBJ2-3, with D unclear. CDR1 is SQVTM and CDR2 is ANQGSEA in the germline V gene. The CDR3 spans 12 residues. Trimming took off 3 bases at V and 6 bases at J, with 10 bases between the two ends. CDR3 sequence: CSVDYPDDTQYF. The CDR3 bases are TGCAGCGTTGACTACCCTGATGATACGCAGTATTTT.

This clonotype occurred once. This may come from a read error, since a much larger clone is one base off. J is TRBJ1-2 and V is TRBV4-1, with a weak D call TRBD1 (6 bases). The V end lost 3 bases, the J end lost 5 bases, and 28 bases lay between the germline ends. From germline, CDR1 is MGHRA and CDR2 YSYEKL. The CDR3 is 19 residues long. The CDR3 DNA reads TGCGCCAGCAGCCATGCGGTATTTATACAGGGAATGGAGCCTTATGGCTACACCTTC. This translates into CASSHAVFIQGMEPYGYTF.